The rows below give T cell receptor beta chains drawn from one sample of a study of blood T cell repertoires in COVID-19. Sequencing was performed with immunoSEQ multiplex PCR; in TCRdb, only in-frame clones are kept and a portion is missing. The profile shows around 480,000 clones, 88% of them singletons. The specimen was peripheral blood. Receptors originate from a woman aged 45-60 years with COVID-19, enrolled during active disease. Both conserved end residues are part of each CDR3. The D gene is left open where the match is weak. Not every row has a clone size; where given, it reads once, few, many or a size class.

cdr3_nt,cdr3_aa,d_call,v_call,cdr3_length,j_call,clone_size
TGCGCCAGCAGCTTGGGGACAGAGCTTGGAAACACCATATATTTT,CASSLGTELGNTIYF,NA,TRBV5-1,15,TRBJ1-3,NA
TGTGCCAGCAGCCCCGGGAACACTGAAGCTTTCTTT,CASSPGNTEAFF,NA,TRBV27,12,TRBJ1-1,NA
TGTGCCAGCAGCTTATCTAGCGGGGTCAACGAGCAGTACTTC,CASSLSSGVNEQYF,TRBD2,TRBV7-2,14,TRBJ2-7,NA
TGTGCCAGCAGGTTAGATCGAGGTCAGCCCCAGCATTTT,CASRLDRGQPQHF,NA,TRBV6-5,13,TRBJ1-5,NA
TGCGCCAGCAGTGAGGGACAACGATTTATATATGCTTTCTTT,CASSEGQRFIYAFF,NA,TRBV10-1,14,TRBJ1-1,NA
TGTGCCAGCAGTTTAGGGCAGGACAATGAGCAGTTCTTC,CASSLGQDNEQFF,NA,TRBV12-3/TRBV12-4,13,TRBJ2-1,NA
TGTGCCAGCAGTTTATACGGCCTAGCGGGAGATACGCAGTATTTT,CASSLYGLAGDTQYF,TRBD2,TRBV27,15,TRBJ2-3,NA
TGCGCCAGCAGCCTAGCGGGGGGAGGAGATACGCAGTATTTT,CASSLAGGGDTQYF,TRBD2,TRBV4-1,14,TRBJ2-3,NA
TGTGCCAGCTCAAGGGGTTTGAACACTGAAGCTTTCTTT,CASSRGLNTEAFF,NA,TRBV18,13,TRBJ1-1,NA
TGTGCCAGTAGTGGGCGGACAGGGAAGAACTATGGCTACACCTTC,CASSGRTGKNYGYTF,TRBD1,TRBV19,15,TRBJ1-2,NA
TGTGCCAGCAGCGCACAGGGGAACACTGAAGCTTTCTTT,CASSAQGNTEAFF,NA,TRBV5-4,13,TRBJ1-1,NA
TGTGCCAGCAGTGAAGGACCGGGATGGAACACTGAAGCTTTCTTT,CASSEGPGWNTEAFF,NA,TRBV6-1,15,TRBJ1-1,NA
TGCGCCAGCAGCCAGGGACTAGCGGGGGGGCGGGCCAAAAACATTCAGTACTTC,CASSQGLAGGRAKNIQYF,TRBD2,TRBV4-1,18,TRBJ2-4,NA
TGCGCCAGCCAAGGGACAGGAAGCTACGAGCAGTACTTC,CASQGTGSYEQYF,TRBD1,TRBV4-1,13,TRBJ2-7,NA
TGTGCCAGCAGTCCACAGGGTGTGGGTTACGAGCAGTACTTC,CASSPQGVGYEQYF,NA,TRBV28,14,TRBJ2-7,once
TGTGCCAGCAGACTAGCGGGGCCAAGGGGGAGACATGAGCAGTTCTTC,CASRLAGPRGRHEQFF,TRBD2,TRBV11-2,16,TRBJ2-1,NA
TGTGCCACCGCAGATCGGGAGTATGAAAAACTGTTTTTT,CATADREYEKLFF,NA,TRBV12-3/TRBV12-4,13,TRBJ1-4,NA
TGTGCCAGCAGCTTTCAGGGACAGGGTGATGGCTACACCTTC,CASSFQGQGDGYTF,TRBD1,TRBV7-2,14,TRBJ1-2,few
TGCGCCAGCAGGCGCGGGGGGGGGCAATCCTACAATGAGCAGTTCTTC,CASRRGGGQSYNEQFF,TRBD2,TRBV10-1,16,TRBJ2-1,NA
TGTGCCAGCAGCTTGGGGACAGGAATCGTTGAAGCTTTCTTT,CASSLGTGIVEAFF,TRBD1,TRBV5-5,14,TRBJ1-1,NA
TGTGCCAGTTCTCTCCGGGGGGGGCGGGCGACAGATACGCAGTATTTT,CASSLRGGRATDTQYF,TRBD2,TRBV19,16,TRBJ2-3,NA
TGTGCCAGCTCACTCGACAGCTCAAGCGAAAAACTGTTTTTT,CASSLDSSSEKLFF,NA,TRBV18,14,TRBJ1-4,NA
TGTGCCACCAGTGATTTTACAGATTTCCATGGCTACACCTTC,CATSDFTDFHGYTF,NA,TRBV24-1,14,TRBJ1-2,NA
TGTGCCAGTAGTATAGGCAGGGGGAATTCGAACTATGGCTACACCTTC,CASSIGRGNSNYGYTF,TRBD1,TRBV19,16,TRBJ1-2,NA
TGCGCCAGCAGTGGAGGGGACTCCGGAGATACGCAGTATTTT,CASSGGDSGDTQYF,NA,TRBV10-1,14,TRBJ2-3,once
TGTGCCAGCAGGCTACAGGGAACGGCTTTCTTT,CASRLQGTAFF,NA,TRBV6-5,11,TRBJ1-1,NA
TGTGCCAGCAGCTTAGCAGGCCGGGGGGGTCCCCAAGAGCAGTTCTTC,CASSLAGRGGPQEQFF,TRBD2,TRBV7-2,16,TRBJ2-1,NA
TGTGCCAGCAGGGTACAGGAGGGAGAGACCCAGTACTTC,CASRVQEGETQYF,NA,TRBV2,13,TRBJ2-5,NA
TGTGCCAGCAGTCTCACTCCGACCTACGAGCAGTACTTC,CASSLTPTYEQYF,NA,TRBV6-5,13,TRBJ2-7,NA
TGTGCAAGTCGCGATATCCTCCGGGGCACAGATACGCAGTATTTT,CASRDILRGTDTQYF,NA,TRBV12-2,15,TRBJ2-3,NA
TGTGCCAGCAGCCAACCCTTGGGACTAGACGAGCAGTACTTC,CASSQPLGLDEQYF,TRBD2,TRBV14,14,TRBJ2-7,NA
TGCAGTGCTGGCCAAAGTGGGCCCCAGCATTTT,CSAGQSGPQHF,NA,TRBV20-1,11,TRBJ1-5,NA
TGCAGCGTTGTTAGGGGGCTCACTGAAGCTTTCTTT,CSVVRGLTEAFF,TRBD1,TRBV29-1,12,TRBJ1-1,NA
TGTGCCAGCAGCTTTAGCGGGGGGCCCCCAGATACGCAGTATTTT,CASSFSGGPPDTQYF,TRBD2,TRBV11-3,15,TRBJ2-3,NA
TGCGCCAGCAGCCTCTCGGGTACAGGGAACACTGAAGCTTTCTTT,CASSLSGTGNTEAFF,NA,TRBV5-1,15,TRBJ1-1,NA
TGTGCCAGCAGTTTTAGCTCCTACGAGCAGTACTTC,CASSFSSYEQYF,NA,TRBV2,12,TRBJ2-7,few
TGCGCCAGCAGCCGCAAACTAGCGGGGGCCGCGAACACCGGGGAGCTGTTTTTT,CASSRKLAGAANTGELFF,TRBD2,TRBV5-1,18,TRBJ2-2,NA
TGTGTCGCCACTAGCGGGGGATACGAGCAGTACTTC,CVATSGGYEQYF,NA,TRBV21-1,12,TRBJ2-7,NA
TGTGCCAGCAGTGAACCCGGGTCTAACTATGGCTACACCTTC,CASSEPGSNYGYTF,NA,TRBV6-1,14,TRBJ1-2,NA
TGTGCCAGCACCCCTAAACCGGGACTGACTGAAGTCGTCTCCTACGAGCAGTACTTC,CASTPKPGLTEVVSYEQYF,NA,TRBV7-8,19,TRBJ2-7,once
TGTGCCAGCAGCCAAGACGGTAGGTTGAGGCTGAACGGCTACACCTTC,CASSQDGRLRLNGYTF,NA,TRBV3-1/TRBV3-2,16,TRBJ1-2,NA
TGTGCCATCAGTGAACTAAGGACAGGGGGTGACGAAAAACTGTTTTTT,CAISELRTGGDEKLFF,TRBD1,TRBV10-3,16,TRBJ1-4,NA
TGTGCCAGTACCCGTGACAGGGCAGGCACAGATACGCAGTATTTT,CASTRDRAGTDTQYF,TRBD1,TRBV19,15,TRBJ2-3,NA
TGTGCCAGCGTTCGGACTCGAGAGGGCTATGGCTACACCTTC,CASVRTREGYGYTF,NA,TRBV6-5,14,TRBJ1-2,few
TGTGCCAGCAGCTTAACAGCATCCTTAGCCAAAAACATTCAGTACTTC,CASSLTASLAKNIQYF,NA,TRBV7-9,16,TRBJ2-4,NA
TGTGCTAGTGGTCCCCTGATGGAGATGGACACTGAAGCTTTCTTT,CASGPLMEMDTEAFF,NA,TRBV12-5,15,TRBJ1-1,few
TGTGCCTGGAACGGTTACACTGAAGCTTTCTTT,CAWNGYTEAFF,NA,TRBV30,11,TRBJ1-1,NA
TGTGCCAGCAGTTTTCGAAGCGGGGGCCTCGGGGAGCAGTACTTC,CASSFRSGGLGEQYF,TRBD2,TRBV28,15,TRBJ2-7,few